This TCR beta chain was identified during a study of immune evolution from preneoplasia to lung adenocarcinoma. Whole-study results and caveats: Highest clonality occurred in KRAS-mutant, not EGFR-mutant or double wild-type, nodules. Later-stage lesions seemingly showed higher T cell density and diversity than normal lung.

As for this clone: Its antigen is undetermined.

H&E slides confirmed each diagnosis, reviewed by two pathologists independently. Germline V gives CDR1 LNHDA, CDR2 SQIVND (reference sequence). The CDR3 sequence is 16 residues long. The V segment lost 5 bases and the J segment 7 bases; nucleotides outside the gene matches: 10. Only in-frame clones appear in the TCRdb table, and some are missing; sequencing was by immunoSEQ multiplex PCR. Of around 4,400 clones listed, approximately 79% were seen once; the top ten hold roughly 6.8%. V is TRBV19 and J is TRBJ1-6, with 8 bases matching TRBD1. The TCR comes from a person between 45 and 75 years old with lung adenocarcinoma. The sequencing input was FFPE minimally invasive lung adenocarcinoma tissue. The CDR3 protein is CASSPLGQGLNSPLHF. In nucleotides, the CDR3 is TGTGCCAGTAGTCCACTCGGACAGGGATTGAATTCACCCCTCCACTTT. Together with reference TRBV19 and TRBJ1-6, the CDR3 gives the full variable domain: DGGITQSPKYLFRKEGQNVTLSCEQNLNHDAMYWYRQDPGQGLRLIYYSQIVNDFQKGDIAEGYSVSREKKESFPLTVTSAQKNPTAFYLCASSPLGQGLNSPLHFGNGTRLTVT.